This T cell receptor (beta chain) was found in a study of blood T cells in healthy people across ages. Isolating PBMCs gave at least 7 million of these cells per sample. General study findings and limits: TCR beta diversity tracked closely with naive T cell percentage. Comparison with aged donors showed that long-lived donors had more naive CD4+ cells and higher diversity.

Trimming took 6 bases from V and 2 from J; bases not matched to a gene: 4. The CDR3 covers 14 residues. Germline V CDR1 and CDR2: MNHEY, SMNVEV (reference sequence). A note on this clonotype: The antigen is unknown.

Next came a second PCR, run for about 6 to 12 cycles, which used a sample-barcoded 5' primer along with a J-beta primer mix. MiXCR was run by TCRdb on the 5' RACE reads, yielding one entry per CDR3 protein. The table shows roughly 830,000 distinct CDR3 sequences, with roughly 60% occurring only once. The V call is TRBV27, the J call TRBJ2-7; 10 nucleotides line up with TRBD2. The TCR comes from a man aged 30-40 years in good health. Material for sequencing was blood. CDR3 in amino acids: CASRRTSGAYEQYF. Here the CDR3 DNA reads TGTGCCAGCAGGAGGACTAGCGGTGCCTACGAGCAGTACTTC.